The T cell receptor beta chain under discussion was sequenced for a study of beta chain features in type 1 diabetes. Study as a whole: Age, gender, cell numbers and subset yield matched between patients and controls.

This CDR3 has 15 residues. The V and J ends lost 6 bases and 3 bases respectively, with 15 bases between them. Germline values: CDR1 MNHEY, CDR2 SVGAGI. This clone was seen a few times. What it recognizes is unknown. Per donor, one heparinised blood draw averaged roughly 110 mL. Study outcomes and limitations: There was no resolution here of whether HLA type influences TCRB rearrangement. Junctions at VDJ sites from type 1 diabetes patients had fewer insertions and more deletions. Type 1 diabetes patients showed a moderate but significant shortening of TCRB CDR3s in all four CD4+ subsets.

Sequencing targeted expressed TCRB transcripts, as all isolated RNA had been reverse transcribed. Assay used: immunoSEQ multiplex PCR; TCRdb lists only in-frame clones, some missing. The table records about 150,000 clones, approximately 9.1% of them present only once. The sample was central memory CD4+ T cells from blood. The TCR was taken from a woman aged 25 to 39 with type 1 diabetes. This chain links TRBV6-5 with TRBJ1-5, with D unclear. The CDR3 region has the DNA TGTGCCAGCAGCCCCCTCGGGGTAGACAATCAGCCCCAGCATTTT. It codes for CASSPLGVDNQPQHF.